This T cell receptor beta chain was identified in a study of blood T cell repertoires in COVID-19. The CDR3 runs 13 residues. V lost 1 base, J lost 4 bases, and 8 bases lay in between. CDR1 is GTSNPN and CDR2 is SVGIG in the germline V gene (reference sequence). Repertoires were generated with immunoSEQ multiplex PCR, while TCRdb's copy carries only in-frame clones and drops some. There are 200,000 to 250,000 clones in the sample; 70% to 85% occur only once, and 1.9% lies in the top ten. V usage is TRBV30 and J usage is TRBJ1-5; no clear D gene. This receptor was identified in an elderly woman with acute or convalescent COVID-19. The sample was peripheral blood. The CDR3 protein is CAWSASRNQPQHF. The CDR3 DNA is TGTGCCTGGAGTGCCTCGCGTAATCAGCCCCAGCATTTT.